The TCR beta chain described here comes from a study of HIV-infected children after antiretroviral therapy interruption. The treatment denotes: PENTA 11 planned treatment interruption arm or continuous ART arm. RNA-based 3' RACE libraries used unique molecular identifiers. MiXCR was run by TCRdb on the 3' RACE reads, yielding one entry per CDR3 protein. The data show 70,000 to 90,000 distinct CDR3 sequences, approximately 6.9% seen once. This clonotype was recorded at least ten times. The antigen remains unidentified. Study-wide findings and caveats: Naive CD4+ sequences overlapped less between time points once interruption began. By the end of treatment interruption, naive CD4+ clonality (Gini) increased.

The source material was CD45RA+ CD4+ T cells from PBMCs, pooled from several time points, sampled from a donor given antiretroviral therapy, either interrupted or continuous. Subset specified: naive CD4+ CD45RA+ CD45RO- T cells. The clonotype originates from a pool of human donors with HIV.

CDR3 nucleotides: TGTGCCAGCCGCGGCCGGGTCAAAAACTACGAGCAGTACTTC. Residues: CASRGRVKNYEQYF. This chain links TRBV27 with TRBJ2-7; D remains ambiguous. The V end was cut by 8 bases, the J end by 3 bases, with 17 bases between. The CDR3 contains 14 residues. Germline assignment: CDR1 MNHEY and CDR2 SMNVEV (reference sequence).